The present entry profiles one T cell receptor (beta chain) with its context. These data belong to a study of shared clonotypes between healthy human individuals. Those who donated were healthy HIV-negative adults, with no recent acute infections or vaccinations reported. This CDR3 is 15 amino acids long. V lost 6 bases to trimming and J lost 1 base, with 16 bases between them. Germline CDR1 SGHTS, CDR2 YDEGEE. Clones were read by immunoSEQ multiplex PCR, and TCRdb kept only the in-frame ones, dropping some. The sample lists fewer than 400,000 clones, 74% occurring once. Sequencing used memory CD4+ T cells sorted from blood. Subset in this sample: CD45RA-negative fraction. This TCR derives from a man aged 30 to 45 in good health. The chain carries TRBV5-8 and TRBJ1-2; unclear D gene. CDR3 region: CASTLYGADNYGYTF. CDR3 coding DNA: TGTGCCAGCACCCTGTATGGTGCAGATAACTATGGCTACACCTTC. Using reference TRBV5-8 and TRBJ1-2 for the parts outside the CDR3, the full variable domain is EAGVTQSPTHLIKTRGQQATLRCSPISGHTSVYWYQQALGLGLQFLLWYDEGEERNRGNFPPRFSGRQFPNYSSELNVNALELEDSALYLCASTLYGADNYGYTFGSGTRLTVV.